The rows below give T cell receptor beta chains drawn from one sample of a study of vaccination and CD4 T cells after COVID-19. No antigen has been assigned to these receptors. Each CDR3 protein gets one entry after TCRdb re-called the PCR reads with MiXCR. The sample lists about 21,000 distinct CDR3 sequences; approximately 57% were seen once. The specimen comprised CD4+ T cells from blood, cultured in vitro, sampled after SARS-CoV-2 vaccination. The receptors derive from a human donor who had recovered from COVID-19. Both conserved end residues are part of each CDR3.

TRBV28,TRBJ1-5,CASSLSNRGWGQPQHF
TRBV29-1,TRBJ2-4,CSAGQGTNIQYF
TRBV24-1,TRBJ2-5,CATSARVGGQETQYF
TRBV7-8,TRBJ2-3,CASWASGTIADTQYF
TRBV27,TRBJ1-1,CASRDDRDSVNTEAFF
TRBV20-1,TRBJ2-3,CSASSMDSTDTQYF
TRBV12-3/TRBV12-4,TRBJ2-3,CASSPRGTDTQYF
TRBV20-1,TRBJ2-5,CSAPAGGRSGETQYF
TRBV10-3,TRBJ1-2,CAISESSKLRRSYGYTF
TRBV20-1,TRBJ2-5,CSASPWREVRTQYF
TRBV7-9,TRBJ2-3,CASSLARTGTSVRTDTQYF
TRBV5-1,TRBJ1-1,CASSWGLTGSSTEAFF
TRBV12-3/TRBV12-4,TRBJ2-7,CASSKDRGGTYEQYF
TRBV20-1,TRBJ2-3,CSASRSLAGNTDTQYF
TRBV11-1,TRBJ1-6,CASSWDRNSPLHF
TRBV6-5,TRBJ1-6,CASSYSNKRGLGSYNSPLHF
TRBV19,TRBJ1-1,CASSIQGPSTEAFF
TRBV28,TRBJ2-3,CASSSPLLVPSTDTQYF
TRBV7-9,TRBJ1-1,CASSIAGQVITEAFF
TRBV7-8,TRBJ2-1,CASSSGLAGRREQFF
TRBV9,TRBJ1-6,CASSASGGRHSPLHF
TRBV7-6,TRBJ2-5,CASSRLAGSQETQYF
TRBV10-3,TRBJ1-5,CAVAGEGNQPQHF
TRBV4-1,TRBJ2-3,CASSLRTADGTDTQYF
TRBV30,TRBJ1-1,CAWATGELGLGTEAFF
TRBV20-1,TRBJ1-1,CSAGTGVTEAFF
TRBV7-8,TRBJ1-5,CASSITGDGGQPQHF
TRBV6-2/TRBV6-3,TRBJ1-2,CASSYLQDYGYTF
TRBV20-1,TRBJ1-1,CSARASDYTEAFF
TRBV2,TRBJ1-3,CASSQPSRFLAYF
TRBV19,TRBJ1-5,CASSSETGGQPQHF
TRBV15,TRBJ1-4,CATSRSLPWGSSGEKLFF
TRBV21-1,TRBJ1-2,CASSKWYRGLGGYTF
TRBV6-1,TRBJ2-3,CASTPPTDTQYF
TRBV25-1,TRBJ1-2,CASSVGSGYTF
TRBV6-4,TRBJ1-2,CASSEGSIGGRLRGYTF
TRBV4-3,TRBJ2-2,CASSQGTIGELFF
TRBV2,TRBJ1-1,CASSVSGEGPEAFF
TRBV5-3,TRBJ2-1,CASSLYFSGLLGNEQFF
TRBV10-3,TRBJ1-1,CAISESGGAKNTEAFF
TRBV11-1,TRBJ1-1,CASSYEGQSEAFF
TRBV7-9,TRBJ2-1,CASSYGRQGRNEQFF
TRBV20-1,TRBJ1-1,CSAQHVIRTDMNTEAFF
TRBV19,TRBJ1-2,CASSIQPGPTNYGYTF
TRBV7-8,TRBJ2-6,CASSSLRLQGPLRANVLTF
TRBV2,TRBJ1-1,CASSERAAENTEAFF
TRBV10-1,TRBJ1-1,CASRRDRESPAPLNTEAFF
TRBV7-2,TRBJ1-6,CASSGLNNSPLHF
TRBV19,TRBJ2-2,CASSIGSSGELFF
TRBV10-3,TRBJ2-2,CAISYVSRGTGELFF
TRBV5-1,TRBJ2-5,CASSFSGGETQYF